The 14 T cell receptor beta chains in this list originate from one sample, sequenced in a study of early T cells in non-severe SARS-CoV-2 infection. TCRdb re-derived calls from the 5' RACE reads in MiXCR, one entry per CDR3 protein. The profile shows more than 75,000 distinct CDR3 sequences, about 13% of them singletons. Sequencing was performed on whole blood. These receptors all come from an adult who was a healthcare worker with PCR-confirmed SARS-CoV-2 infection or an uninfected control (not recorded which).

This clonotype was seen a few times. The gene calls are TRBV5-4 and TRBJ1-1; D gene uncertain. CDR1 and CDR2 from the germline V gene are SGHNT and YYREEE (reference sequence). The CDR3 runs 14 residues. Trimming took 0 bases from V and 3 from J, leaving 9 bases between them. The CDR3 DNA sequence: TGTGCCAGCAGCTTGGAAGACGGTTACACTGAAGCTTTCTTT. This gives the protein CASSLEDGYTEAFF.

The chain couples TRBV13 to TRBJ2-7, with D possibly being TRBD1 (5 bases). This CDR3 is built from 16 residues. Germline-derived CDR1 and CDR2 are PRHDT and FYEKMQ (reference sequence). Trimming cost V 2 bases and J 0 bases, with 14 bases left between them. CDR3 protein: CASSLLSRASSYEQYF. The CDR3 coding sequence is TGTGCCAGCAGCTTATTAAGCAGGGCAAGCTCCTACGAGCAGTACTTC.

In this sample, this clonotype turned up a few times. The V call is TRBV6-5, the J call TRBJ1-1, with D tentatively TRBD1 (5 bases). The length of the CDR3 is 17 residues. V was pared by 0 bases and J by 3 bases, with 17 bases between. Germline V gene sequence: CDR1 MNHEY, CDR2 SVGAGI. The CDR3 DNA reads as TGTGCCAGCAGTTACTCGTACTTCAGGGTAGGGGACACTGAAGCTTTCTTT. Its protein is CASSYSYFRVGDTEAFF.

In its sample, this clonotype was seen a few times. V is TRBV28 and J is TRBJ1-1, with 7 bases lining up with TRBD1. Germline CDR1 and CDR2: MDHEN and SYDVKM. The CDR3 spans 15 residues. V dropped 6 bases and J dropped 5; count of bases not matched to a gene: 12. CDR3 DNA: TGTGCCAGCAGCAACCCTACAGGGGCTGGGACTGAAGCTTTCTTT. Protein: CASSNPTGAGTEAFF.

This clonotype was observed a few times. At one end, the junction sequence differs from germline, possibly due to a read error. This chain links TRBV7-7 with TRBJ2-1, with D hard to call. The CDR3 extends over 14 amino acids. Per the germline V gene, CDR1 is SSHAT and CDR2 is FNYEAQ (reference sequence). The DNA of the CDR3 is TGTGCTAGCAGCTTAGACACCAAGGGCAATGAGCAGTTCTTC. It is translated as CASSLDTKGNEQFF.

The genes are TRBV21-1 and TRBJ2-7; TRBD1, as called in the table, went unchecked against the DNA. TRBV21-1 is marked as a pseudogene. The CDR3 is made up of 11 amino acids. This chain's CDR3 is CASKTGVEQYF. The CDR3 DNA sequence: TGTGCCAGCAAAACGGGGGTTGAGCAGTACTTC.

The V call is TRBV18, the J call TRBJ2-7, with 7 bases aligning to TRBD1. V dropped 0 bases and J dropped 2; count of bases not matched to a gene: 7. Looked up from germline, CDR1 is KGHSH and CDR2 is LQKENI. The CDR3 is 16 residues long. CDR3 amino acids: CASSPPGQIIPYEQYF. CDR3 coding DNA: TGTGCCAGCTCACCACCGGGACAGATCATCCCCTACGAGCAGTACTTC.

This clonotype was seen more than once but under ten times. The CDR3 reads CASSLRSTTNEKLFF. The CDR3 DNA reads as TGTGCCAGCAGTTTAAGATCCACAACTAATGAAAAACTGTTTTTT. This chain joins TRBV28 and TRBJ1-4; D is uncertain. The CDR3 covers 15 residues. CDR1 and CDR2 (germline): MDHEN, SYDVKM. V was shortened by 2 bases and J by 0 bases, with 7 bases between the two germline ends.

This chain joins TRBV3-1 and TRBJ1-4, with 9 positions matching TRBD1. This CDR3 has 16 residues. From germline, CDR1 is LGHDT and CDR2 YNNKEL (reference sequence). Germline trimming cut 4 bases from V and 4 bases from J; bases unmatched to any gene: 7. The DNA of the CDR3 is TGTGCCAGCAGCCCCGCAAGACAGGGGGGTAATGAAAAACTGTTTTTT. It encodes CASSPARQGGNEKLFF.

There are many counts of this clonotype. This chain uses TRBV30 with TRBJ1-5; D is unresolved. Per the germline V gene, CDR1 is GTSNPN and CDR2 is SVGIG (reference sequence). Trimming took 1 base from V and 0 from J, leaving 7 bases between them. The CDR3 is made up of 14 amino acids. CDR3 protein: CAWSGHYSNQPQHF. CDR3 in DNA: TGTGCCTGGAGTGGGCACTATAGCAATCAGCCCCAGCATTTT. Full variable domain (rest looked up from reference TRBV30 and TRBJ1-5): SQTIHQWPATLVQPVGSPLSLECTVEGTSNPNLYWYRQAAGRGLQLLFYSVGIGQISSEVPQNLSASRPQDRQFILSSKKLLLSDSGFYLCAWSGHYSNQPQHFGDGTRLSIL.

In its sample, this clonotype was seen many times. CDR3: CASSSGTGQETQYF. The CDR3 coding sequence is TGTGCCAGCAGCTCCGGGACAGGCCAAGAGACCCAGTACTTC. V and J are TRBV5-6 and TRBJ2-5; the match to TRBD1 covers 8 bases. V trimming: 3 bases; J trimming: 1 base; junction bases outside the gene matches: 2. This CDR3 is 14 amino acids long. Per the germline V gene, CDR1 is SGHDT and CDR2 is YYEEEE.

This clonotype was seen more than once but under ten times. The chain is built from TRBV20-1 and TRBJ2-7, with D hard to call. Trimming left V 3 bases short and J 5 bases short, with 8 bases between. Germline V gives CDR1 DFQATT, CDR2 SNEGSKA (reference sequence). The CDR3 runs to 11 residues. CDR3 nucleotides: TGCAGTGCTAGTCCTGGAGACGAGCAGTACTTC. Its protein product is CSASPGDEQYF.

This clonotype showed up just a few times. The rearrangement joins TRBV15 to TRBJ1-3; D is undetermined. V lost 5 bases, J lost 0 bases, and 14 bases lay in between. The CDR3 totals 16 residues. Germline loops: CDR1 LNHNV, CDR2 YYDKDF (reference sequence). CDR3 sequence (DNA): TGTGCCACCAGCTCCAGGACGGTAAACTCTGGAAACACCATATATTTT. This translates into CATSSRTVNSGNTIYF. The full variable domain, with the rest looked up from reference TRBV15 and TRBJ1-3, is DAMVIQNPRYQVTQFGKPVTLSCSQTLNHNVMYWYQQKSSQAPKLLFHYYDKDFNNEADTPDNFQSRRPNTSFCFLDIRSPGLGDTAMYLCATSSRTVNSGNTIYFGEGSWLTVV.

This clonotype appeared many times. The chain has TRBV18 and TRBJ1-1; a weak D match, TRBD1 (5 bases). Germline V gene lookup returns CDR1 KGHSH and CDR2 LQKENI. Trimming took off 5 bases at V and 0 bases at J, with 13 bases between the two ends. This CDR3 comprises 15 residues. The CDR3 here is CASSTRDGMNTEAFF. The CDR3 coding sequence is TGTGCCAGCTCAACACGGGACGGAATGAACACTGAAGCTTTCTTT.